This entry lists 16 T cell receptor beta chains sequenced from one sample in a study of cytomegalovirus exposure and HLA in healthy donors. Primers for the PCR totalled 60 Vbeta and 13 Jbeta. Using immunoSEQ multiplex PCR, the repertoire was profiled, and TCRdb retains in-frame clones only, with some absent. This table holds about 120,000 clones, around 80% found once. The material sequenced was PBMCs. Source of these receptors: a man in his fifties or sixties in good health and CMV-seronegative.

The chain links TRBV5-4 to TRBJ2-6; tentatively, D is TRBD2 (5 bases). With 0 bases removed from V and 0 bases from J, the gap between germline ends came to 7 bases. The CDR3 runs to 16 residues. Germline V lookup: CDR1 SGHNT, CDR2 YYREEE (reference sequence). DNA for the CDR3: TGTGCCAGCAGCTTGGCCGCGGGCTCTGGGGCCAACGTCCTGACTTTC. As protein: CASSLAAGSGANVLTF.

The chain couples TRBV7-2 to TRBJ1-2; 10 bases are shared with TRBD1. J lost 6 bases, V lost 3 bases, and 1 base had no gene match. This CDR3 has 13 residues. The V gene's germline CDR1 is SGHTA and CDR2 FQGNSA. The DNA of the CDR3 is TGTGCCAGCAGCTTCGGGACAGGGGATGGCTACACCTTC. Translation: CASSFGTGDGYTF.

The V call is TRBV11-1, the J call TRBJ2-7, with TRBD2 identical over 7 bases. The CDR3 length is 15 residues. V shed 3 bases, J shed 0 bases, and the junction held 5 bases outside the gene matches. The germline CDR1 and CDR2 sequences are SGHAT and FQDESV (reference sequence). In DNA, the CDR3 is TGTGCCAGCAGCTTTTCCCGGGACTACTCCTACGAGCAGTACTTC. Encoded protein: CASSFSRDYSYEQYF.

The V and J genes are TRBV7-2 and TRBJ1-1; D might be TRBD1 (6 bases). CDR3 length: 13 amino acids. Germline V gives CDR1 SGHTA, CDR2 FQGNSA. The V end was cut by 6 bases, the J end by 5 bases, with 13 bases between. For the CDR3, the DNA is TGTGCCAGCAGTCGACTACAGGGAACTGAAGCTTTCTTT. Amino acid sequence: CASSRLQGTEAFF.

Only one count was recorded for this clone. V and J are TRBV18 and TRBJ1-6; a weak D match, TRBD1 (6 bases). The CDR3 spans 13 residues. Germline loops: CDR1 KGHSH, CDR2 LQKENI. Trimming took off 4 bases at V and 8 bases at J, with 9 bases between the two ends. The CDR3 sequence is CASSQDRDSPLHF. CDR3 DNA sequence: TGTGCCAGCTCACAGGACAGAGATTCACCCCTCCACTTT.

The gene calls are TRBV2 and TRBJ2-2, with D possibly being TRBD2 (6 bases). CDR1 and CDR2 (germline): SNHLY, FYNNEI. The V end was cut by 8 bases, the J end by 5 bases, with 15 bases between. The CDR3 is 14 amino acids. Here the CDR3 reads CASGAGRDTGELFF. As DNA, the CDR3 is TGTGCCAGCGGTGCGGGGAGAGATACCGGGGAGCTGTTTTTT.

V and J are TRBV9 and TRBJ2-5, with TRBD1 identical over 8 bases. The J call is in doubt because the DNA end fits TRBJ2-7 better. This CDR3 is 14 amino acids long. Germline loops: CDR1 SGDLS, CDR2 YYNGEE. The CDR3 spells CASSEGQGSYEQYF. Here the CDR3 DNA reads TGTGCCAGCAGCGAAGGACAGGGCTCCTACGAGCAGTACTTC.

CDR3 DNA sequence: TGTGCCATCAGTGAGTCCAGCTCGGGGAACGAGCAGTACTTC. It specifies CAISESSSGNEQYF. The chain uses TRBV10-3 and TRBJ2-7, with D possibly matching TRBD2 (5 bases). The CDR3 contains 14 residues. Trimming pared 0 bases from V and 5 bases from J, leaving 11 bases between. CDR1 is ENHRY, CDR2 SYGVKD, per germline.

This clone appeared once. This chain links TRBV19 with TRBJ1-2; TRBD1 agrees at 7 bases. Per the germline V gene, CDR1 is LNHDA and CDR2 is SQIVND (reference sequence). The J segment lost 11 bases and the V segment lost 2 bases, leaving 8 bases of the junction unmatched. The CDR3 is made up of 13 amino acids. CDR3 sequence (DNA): TGTGCCAGTAGTATAACCTCAGACAGGGCTTACACCTTC. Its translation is CASSITSDRAYTF.

CDR3 nucleotide sequence: TGTGCCAGCACCCCCGGCGGGCGGTACTATGGCTACACCTTC. As protein: CASTPGGRYYGYTF. This chain connects TRBV2 to TRBJ1-2; D is unresolved. The germline V gene has CDR1 SNHLY and CDR2 FYNNEI. This CDR3 comprises 14 residues. V was pared by 7 bases and J by 3 bases, with 15 bases between.

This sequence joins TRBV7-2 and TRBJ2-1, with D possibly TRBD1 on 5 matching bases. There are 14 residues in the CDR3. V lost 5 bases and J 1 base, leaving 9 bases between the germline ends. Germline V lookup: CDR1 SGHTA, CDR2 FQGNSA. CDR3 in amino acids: CASSPDRSYNEQFF. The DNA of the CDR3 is TGTGCCAGCAGCCCCGACAGATCCTACAATGAGCAGTTCTTC.

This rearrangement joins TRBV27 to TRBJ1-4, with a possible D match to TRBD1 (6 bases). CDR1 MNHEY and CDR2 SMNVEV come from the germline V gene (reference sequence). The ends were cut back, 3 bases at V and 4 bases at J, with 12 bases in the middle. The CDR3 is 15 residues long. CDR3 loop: CASSFLTGRNEKLFF. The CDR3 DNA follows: TGTGCCAGCAGTTTCCTGACAGGACGTAATGAAAAACTGTTTTTT.

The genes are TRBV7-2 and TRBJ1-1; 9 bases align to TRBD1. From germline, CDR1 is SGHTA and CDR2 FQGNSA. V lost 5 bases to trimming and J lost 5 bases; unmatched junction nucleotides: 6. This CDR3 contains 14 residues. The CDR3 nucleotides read TGTGCCAGCAGCGCCACAGGGGGCACGACTGAAGCTTTCTTT. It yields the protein CASSATGGTTEAFF.

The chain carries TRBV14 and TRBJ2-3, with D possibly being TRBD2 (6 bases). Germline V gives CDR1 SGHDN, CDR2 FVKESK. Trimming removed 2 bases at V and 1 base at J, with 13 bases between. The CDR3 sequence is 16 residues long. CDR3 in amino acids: CASSQQTSWGTDTQYF. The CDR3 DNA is TGTGCCAGCAGCCAACAGACTAGTTGGGGCACAGATACGCAGTATTTT.

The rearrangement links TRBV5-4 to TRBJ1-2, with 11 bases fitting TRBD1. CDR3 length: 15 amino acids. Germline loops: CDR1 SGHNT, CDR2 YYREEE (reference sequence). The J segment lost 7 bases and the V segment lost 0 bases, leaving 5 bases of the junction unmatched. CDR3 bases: TGTGCCAGCAGCTTGGCAGGACAGGGGGCCTGTGGCTACACCTTC. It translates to CASSLAGQGACGYTF.

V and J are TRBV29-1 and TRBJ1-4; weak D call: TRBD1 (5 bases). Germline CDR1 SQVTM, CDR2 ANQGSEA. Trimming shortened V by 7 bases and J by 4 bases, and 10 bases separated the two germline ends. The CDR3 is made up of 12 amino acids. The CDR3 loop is CSGIDSNEKLFF. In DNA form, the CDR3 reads TGCAGCGGGATAGACAGTAATGAAAAACTGTTTTTT.